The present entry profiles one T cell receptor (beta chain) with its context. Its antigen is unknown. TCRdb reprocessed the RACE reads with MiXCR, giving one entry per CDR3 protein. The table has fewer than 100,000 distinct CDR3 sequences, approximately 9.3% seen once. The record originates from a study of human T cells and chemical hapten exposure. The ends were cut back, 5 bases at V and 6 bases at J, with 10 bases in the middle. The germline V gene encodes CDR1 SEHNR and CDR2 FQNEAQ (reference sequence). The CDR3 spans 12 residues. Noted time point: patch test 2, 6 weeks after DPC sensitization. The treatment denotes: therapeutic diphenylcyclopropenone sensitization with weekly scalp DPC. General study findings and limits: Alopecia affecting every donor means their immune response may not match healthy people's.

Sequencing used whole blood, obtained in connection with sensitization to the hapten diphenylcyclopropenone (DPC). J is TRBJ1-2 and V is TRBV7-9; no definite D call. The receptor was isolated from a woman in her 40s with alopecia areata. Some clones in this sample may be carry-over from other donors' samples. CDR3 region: CASSQRSDGYTF. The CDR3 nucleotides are TGTGCCAGCAGCCAGAGAAGTGATGGCTACACCTTC.